Each of the 16 T cell receptor beta chains below was sequenced from the same sample in a study of blood T cell repertoires in COVID-19. Measured with immunoSEQ multiplex PCR; TCRdb has only the in-frame clones, and not every one. This table has approximately 170,000 clones, roughly 84% appearing once. The source material was peripheral blood. The source of these receptors is a woman older than 75 with active or convalescent COVID-19.

This sequence joins TRBV5-8 and TRBJ1-3, with D possibly being TRBD1 (5 bases). The germline V gene encodes CDR1 SGHTS and CDR2 YDEGEE. This CDR3 has 16 amino acids. Trimming pared 0 bases from V and 0 bases from J, leaving 10 bases between. CDR3 region: CASSLEQELSGNTIYF. CDR3 in DNA: TGTGCCAGCAGCTTGGAACAGGAGCTCTCTGGAAACACCATATATTTT.

The rearrangement joins TRBV18 to TRBJ1-3; D is perhaps TRBD1 (6 bases). CDR3 size: 16 residues. The germline gives CDR1 KGHSH, CDR2 LQKENI. Trimming pared 5 bases from V and 4 bases from J, leaving 18 bases between. CDR3 in amino acids: CASSSVMTGVGNTIYF. The CDR3 DNA is TGTGCCAGCTCATCCGTAATGACAGGAGTCGGAAACACCATATATTTT.

This chain connects TRBV27 to TRBJ2-3; 10 bases line up with TRBD1. The CDR3 consists of 16 residues. V lost 5 bases to trimming and J lost 4 bases; unmatched junction nucleotides: 9. Germline V lookup: CDR1 MNHEY, CDR2 SMNVEV (reference sequence). The DNA of the CDR3 is TGTGCCAGCAGTGTGACCGGGACAGGGGCGGCAGATACGCAGTATTTT. This encodes CASSVTGTGAADTQYF.

The chain is built from TRBV27 and TRBJ1-6; 8 bases align to TRBD1. Germline V gene sequence: CDR1 MNHEY, CDR2 SMNVEV (reference sequence). The CDR3 spans 14 residues. Unmatched junction bases numbered 5, after V lost 4 bases and J lost 9 bases. The CDR3 DNA reads TGTGCCAGCAGTTCCGACAGGGGCTCTTCACCCCTCCACTTT. Its protein is CASSSDRGSSPLHF.

The rearrangement joins TRBV5-6 to TRBJ1-1; D may be TRBD1 (5 bases). Germline CDR1 is SGHDT and CDR2 is YYEEEE. Trimming stripped 0 bases from V and 4 bases from J, with 13 bases between. The CDR3 extends over 15 amino acids. The CDR3 coding sequence is TGTGCCAGCAGCTTGGGACAGAGTCGTTTCACTGAAGCTTTCTTT. It codes for CASSLGQSRFTEAFF.

The V and J genes are TRBV30 and TRBJ1-1; tentative D call: TRBD1 (6 bases). V dropped 4 bases and J dropped 0 bases, with 15 bases sitting between them. Germline lookup yields CDR1 GTSNPN and CDR2 SVGIG (reference sequence). This CDR3 contains 15 residues. In DNA form, the CDR3 reads TGTGCCTGGAAGTTAGAGACAGGAATGAACACTGAAGCTTTCTTT. Its translation: CAWKLETGMNTEAFF.

V gene TRBV7-2 combines with J gene TRBJ1-1; tentative D call: TRBD1 (6 bases). The CDR3 sequence is 14 residues long. Germline V gives CDR1 SGHTA, CDR2 FQGNSA. Trimming stripped 3 bases from V and 6 bases from J, with 14 bases between. The CDR3 here is CASSLQGGSAEAFF. The CDR3 bases are TGTGCCAGCAGCTTGCAAGGGGGTAGCGCTGAAGCTTTCTTT.

CDR3 region: CASTRDRGETQYF. The DNA for the CDR3 is TGTGCCAGCACCCGGGACAGGGGGGAGACCCAGTACTTC. The chain employs TRBV6-5 and TRBJ2-5; 11 bases align to TRBD1. Losses at the gene ends were 7 bases for V and 5 bases for J; bases not matched to a gene: 3. The CDR3 spans 13 residues. Germline-derived CDR1 and CDR2 are MNHEY and SVGAGI.

This chain links TRBV25-1 with TRBJ1-1, with TRBD1 as a possible D gene (6 bases). The CDR3 is 15 amino acids. V lost 1 base and J lost 1, with 10 bases in between. Germline V CDR1 and CDR2: MGHDK, SYGVNS. The DNA for the CDR3 is TGTGCCAGCAGTGAATTTAAGGGGGAGAACACTGAAGCTTTCTTT. Translation: CASSEFKGENTEAFF.

The J gene is TRBJ2-2, the V gene TRBV30; the D is unclear. CDR3 length: 13 amino acids. The V and J ends lost 3 bases and 6 bases respectively, with 11 bases between them. Germline CDR1 is GTSNPN and CDR2 is SVGIG (reference sequence). The CDR3 protein is CAWSGTGAGELFF. Written as DNA, the CDR3 is TGTGCCTGGAGCGGAACCGGAGCCGGGGAGCTGTTTTTT.

This rearrangement joins TRBV7-8 to TRBJ2-1, with 9 bases identical to TRBD2. V shed 3 bases, J shed 4 bases, and the junction held 4 bases outside the gene matches. The length of the CDR3 is 15 residues. Per germline, CDR1 SGHVS and CDR2 FQNEAQ. The CDR3 is CASSFGLALYNEQFF. CDR3 sequence (DNA): TGTGCCAGCAGCTTCGGACTAGCGCTGTACAATGAGCAGTTCTTC.

This clone showed up just a few times. The chain uses TRBV19 and TRBJ2-1; 7 positions agree with TRBD2. Germline V gene sequence: CDR1 LNHDA, CDR2 SQIVND (reference sequence). The CDR3 consists of 15 residues. J gave up 2 bases and V 5 bases, and 6 bases lay outside the gene matches. CDR3 amino acids: CASSLRDYPYNEQFF. In nucleotides, the CDR3 is TGTGCCAGTAGTCTCCGGGACTACCCCTACAATGAGCAGTTCTTC.

The chain couples TRBV5-6 to TRBJ2-3, with D perhaps matching TRBD2 (5 bases). V lost 0 bases to trimming and J lost 2 bases, with 13 bases between them. The CDR3 length is 16 residues. CDR1 and CDR2 (germline): SGHDT, YYEEEE. The DNA of the CDR3 is TGTGCCAGCAGCTTGGTAGCCGGGGTCCCCACAGATACGCAGTATTTT. It specifies CASSLVAGVPTDTQYF.

This sequence joins TRBV19 and TRBJ2-7; D is possibly TRBD1 (6 bases). V lost 6 bases to trimming and J lost 5 bases, with 14 bases between them. The CDR3 spans 13 residues. CDR1 and CDR2 (germline): LNHDA, SQIVND (reference sequence). DNA of the CDR3: TGTGCCAGTAGGCCCAGGGGATTGCACGAGCAGTACTTC. It yields the protein CASRPRGLHEQYF.

This clone has only a few counts. The rearrangement uses TRBV3-1 (or the pseudogene TRBV3-2) and TRBJ1-6, with TRBD1 identical over 10 bases. V shed 2 bases, J shed 9 bases, and the junction held 7 bases outside the gene matches. CDR1 and CDR2 (germline): LGHDT, YNNKEL (reference sequence). This CDR3 is 16 amino acids long. CDR3 sequence: CASSQSAGTGVSPLHF. The CDR3 DNA reads as TGTGCCAGCAGCCAATCGGCCGGGACAGGGGTTTCACCCCTCCACTTT.

This chain links TRBV5-6 with TRBJ1-2; D not certain. Trimming left V 0 bases short and J 4 bases short, with 7 bases between. The CDR3 is made up of 13 amino acids. Germline V gene lookup returns CDR1 SGHDT and CDR2 YYEEEE. The CDR3 loop reads CASSLERTYGYTF. The CDR3 DNA follows: TGTGCCAGCAGCTTGGAGCGTACCTATGGCTACACCTTC.